These 15 T cell receptor beta chains were all obtained from the same sample, sequenced in a study of T cell repertoires in cytomegalovirus infection. TCRdb itself ran the reads through MiXCR, one entry per CDR3 protein. The sample includes around 770,000 distinct CDR3 sequences, around 29% of them seen just once. The antigens for these receptors are not known. Sequenced here: cultured CD8+ T cells from PBMCs, sampled from culture after CMV antigen stimulation. The receptor set was obtained from a human donor in good health (CMV status not recorded). Some clones in this sample may be carry-over from other donors' samples.

The J gene is TRBJ2-1, the V gene TRBV2; D possibly corresponds to TRBD2 (5 bases). The CDR3 is 12 amino acids. Germline V gives CDR1 SNHLY, CDR2 FYNNEI. V was clipped by 3 bases and J by 14 bases, with 14 bases between them. DNA for the CDR3: TGTGCCAGCAGTGATCATGCGGCTAGCAAGTTCTTC. Amino acids: CASSDHAASKFF.

In this sample, this clonotype turned up many times. The chain links TRBV20-1 to TRBJ2-5; TRBD2 agrees at 11 bases. Germline CDR1 DFQATT, CDR2 SNEGSKA (reference sequence). V lost 1 base and J lost 5; bases outside the gene matches: 6. CDR3 length equals 15 residues. The CDR3: CSARGLAGKGETQYF. In DNA form, the CDR3 reads TGCAGTGCTAGAGGACTAGCGGGGAAAGGGGAGACCCAGTACTTC.

Comments on this clonotype: This may be a read error, as it is one base from a much larger clone. The V gene is TRBV11-3, the J gene TRBJ2-3; D call uncertain. The CDR3 extends over 15 amino acids. Germline assignment: CDR1 SGHNT and CDR2 YENEEA. The ends were cut back, 1 base at V and 2 bases at J, with 10 bases in the middle. The CDR3 region is CASSLVGRLTDTQYF. The DNA for the CDR3 is TGTGCCAGCAGCTTAGTAGGACGGCTCACAGATACGCAGTATTTT.

This clonotype was detected ten times or more. This chain links TRBV7-8 with TRBJ2-3; D possibly corresponds to TRBD2 (6 bases). This CDR3 contains 14 residues. The germline V gene has CDR1 SGHVS and CDR2 FQNEAQ. The germline V and J ends were trimmed by 8 bases and 2 bases, with 14 bases remaining between them. The DNA of the CDR3 is TGTGCCAGCGGAAAGCGGGCCCTCACAGATACGCAGTATTTT. Its protein is CASGKRALTDTQYF.

This clonotype was seen more than once but under ten times. This sequence joins TRBV5-6 and TRBJ2-1, with 7 bases lining up with TRBD2. CDR3 length equals 13 residues. The V gene's germline CDR1 is SGHDT and CDR2 YYEEEE. J lost 9 bases, V lost 3 bases, and 6 bases had no gene match. In nucleotides, the CDR3 is TGTGCCAGCAGCTGGGGGACTATCGGTGAGCAGTTCTTC. It yields the protein CASSWGTIGEQFF.

This clonotype came up many times. The chain employs TRBV7-9 and TRBJ1-5; weak D call: TRBD1 (5 bases). CDR3 length: 14 amino acids. Per germline, CDR1 SEHNR and CDR2 FQNEAQ (reference sequence). Trimming shortened V by 1 base and J by 6 bases, and 10 bases separated the two germline ends. CDR3 in DNA: TGTGCCAGCAGCTTAGGAGGGGTTCGTCAGCCCCAGCATTTT. It yields the protein CASSLGGVRQPQHF.

The J gene is TRBJ1-4, the V gene TRBV7-2; no definite D call. Trimming shortened V by 6 bases and J by 4 bases, and 12 bases separated the two germline ends. This CDR3 region has 14 residues. The germline V gene encodes CDR1 SGHTA and CDR2 FQGNSA. CDR3 DNA sequence: TGTGCCAGCAGATACCCTAAAAGTAATGAAAAACTGTTTTTT. Protein: CASRYPKSNEKLFF.

The chain joins TRBV6-1 to TRBJ1-5; TRBD1 is a possible D gene (5 bases). V lost 7 bases to trimming and J lost 7 bases, with 23 bases between them. Per germline, CDR1 MNHNS and CDR2 SASEGT. CDR3 length: 16 residues. CDR3 residues: CASKSRVGAANQPQHF. The CDR3 region has the DNA TGTGCCAGCAAGAGTCGCGTAGGGGCTGCGAACCAGCCCCAGCATTTT.

Of note for this clonotype: Being one base from a much bigger clone, this may be a read error. J is TRBJ2-7 and V is TRBV7-2; TRBD2 matches at 10 bases. The germline V gene encodes CDR1 SGHTA and CDR2 FQGNSA. This CDR3 spans 16 amino acids. V lost 5 bases, J lost 2 bases, and 9 bases stayed unmatched. The CDR3 is CASSAGLARGTYEQYV. As DNA, the CDR3 is TGTGCCAGCAGCGCGGGACTAGCGAGGGGGACCTACGAGCAGTACGTC.

At least ten counts were recorded for this clonotype. The V and J genes are TRBV27 and TRBJ2-1; a possible D gene is TRBD2 (6 bases). The CDR3 is 15 amino acids. V was trimmed by 2 bases and J by 2 bases, leaving 10 bases between them. Germline values: CDR1 MNHEY, CDR2 SMNVEV (reference sequence). The CDR3 nucleotides are TGTGCCAGCAGTTTAATAGCGGAGACCTACAATGAGCAGTTCTTC. Translation gives CASSLIAETYNEQFF.

The chain employs TRBV15 and TRBJ2-2; no clear D gene. This CDR3 has 21 residues. Per germline, CDR1 LNHNV and CDR2 YYDKDF (reference sequence). V lost 4 bases, J lost 0 bases, and 27 bases lay in between. In nucleotides, the CDR3 is TGTGCCACCAGCACCGAGATGGGGTTCCCCAAGTCCGACACGAACACCGGGGAGCTGTTTTTT. Translating gives CATSTEMGFPKSDTNTGELFF.

There are many counts of this clonotype. V and J are TRBV7-9 and TRBJ2-7; tentatively, D is TRBD1 (5 bases). Germline V gives CDR1 SEHNR, CDR2 FQNEAQ (reference sequence). Trimming removed 2 bases from V and 4 bases from J, with 15 bases in between. CDR3 length equals 15 residues. DNA for the CDR3: TGTGCCAGCAGCTTACTCCCAGGGTTGGAATACGAGCAGTACTTC. This gives the protein CASSLLPGLEYEQYF.

V usage is TRBV6-5 and J usage is TRBJ2-1; D ambiguous. The CDR3 totals 17 residues. Trimming left V 0 bases short and J 2 bases short, with 14 bases between. In germline, CDR1 is MNHEY, CDR2 SVGAGI. The CDR3 region has the DNA TGTGCCAGCAGTTACTCGAGGTTCCCGGGCCCCTACAATGAGCAGTTCTTC. It yields the protein CASSYSRFPGPYNEQFF.

There are many counts of this clonotype. This chain joins TRBV7-6 and TRBJ2-1; 7 positions match TRBD2. Trimming took 5 bases from V and 7 from J; bases not matched to a gene: 8. This CDR3 is built from 14 residues. CDR1 and CDR2 (germline): SGHVS, FNYEAQ. The CDR3 DNA sequence: TGTGCCAGCAGCGCCCGACTAGCCGGGAATGAGCAGTTCTTC. Translating it yields CASSARLAGNEQFF.

This clonotype has just a few counts. The chain joins TRBV5-4 to TRBJ1-2; D is perhaps TRBD1 (5 bases). Trimming removed 2 bases at V and 5 bases at J, with 10 bases between. The CDR3 runs 13 residues. Germline assignment: CDR1 SGHNT and CDR2 YYREEE (reference sequence). CDR3 coding DNA: TGTGCCAGCAGCTTCCGGGACTCATATGGCTACACCTTC. It yields the protein CASSFRDSYGYTF.